A single sample gave rise to the 27 T cell receptor beta chains below, sequenced in a study of post-analysis software for immune sequencing data. Unique molecular identifiers were carried by the TCR beta cDNA libraries. TCRdb used MiXCR to reprocess the PCR reads, holding one entry per CDR3 protein. The sample holds a few hundred thousand distinct CDR3 sequences, approximately 34% seen once. General study results and limits: Roughly five TRBV segments appeared more often in patients than in controls, and TRBV5-6, TRBV5-1 and TRBV20-1 were among these.

Their cognate antigens are unknown. Sequencing used blood. Every receptor here comes from a girl aged 5-17 years with multiple sclerosis.

This clonotype occurred a few times. The CDR3 coding sequence is TGTGCCAGCAGCGCGGAGGATGGCTACACCTTC. Encoded protein: CASSAEDGYTF. This sequence joins TRBV2 and TRBJ1-2; D is ambiguous. V lost 6 bases and J lost 6, with 8 bases in between. Germline lookup yields CDR1 SNHLY and CDR2 FYNNEI. The CDR3 extends over 11 amino acids.

This chain connects TRBV5-1 to TRBJ2-1; D gene unclear. The V end lost 0 bases, the J end lost 5 bases, and 12 bases lay between the germline ends. CDR1 and CDR2 (germline): SGHRS, YFSETQ. This CDR3 has 15 amino acids. The CDR3 spells CASSLDGPPNNEQFF. In nucleotides, the CDR3 is TGCGCCAGCAGCTTGGATGGCCCACCCAACAATGAGCAGTTCTTC.

This clonotype was found once. Its ends do not fully match the called genes, so a read error is possible. The chain combines TRBV11-2 with TRBJ1-2; 7 bases match TRBD1. Germline V lookup: CDR1 SGHAT, CDR2 FQNNGV. CDR3 length: 13 amino acids. DNA for the CDR3: TGTGCCGGCAGCTTAGACAGGGTATCGGGCTACGCCTTC. It specifies CAGSLDRVSGYAF.

Concerning this clonotype itself: Possible read error: a much larger clone is one base away. This chain uses TRBV11-2 with TRBJ2-5, with D tentatively TRBD1 (6 bases). The J call may be in error: the DNA end matches TRBJ2-7 better. The CDR3 runs 14 residues. Germline V gene sequence: CDR1 SGHAT, CDR2 FQNNGV. The CDR3 sequence: CASSLGGQLYEQYF. CDR3 nucleotide sequence: TGTGCCAGCAGCTTAGGCGGACAGCTGTACGAGCAGTACTTC.

In regard to this clonotype: The conserved phenylalanine or tryptophan is not found at the CDR3 terminus, so this likely reflects a read error. The chain is built from TRBV4-1 and TRBJ2-5; D may match TRBD1 or TRBD2 (6 bases each). Trimming took 0 bases from V and 5 from J, leaving 16 bases between them. Germline V gene data show CDR1 as MGHRA and CDR2 as YSYEKL. The CDR3 consists of 16 residues. CDR3 nucleotides: TGCGCCAGCAGCCAAGAAGGGGGGCTTCGGGAGGAGACCCAGTACTAC. This gives the protein CASSQEGGLREETQYY.

The rearrangement joins TRBV29-1 to TRBJ2-1, with 11 bases identical to TRBD1. V gave up 6 bases and J gave up 2 bases; unmatched junction bases: 12. There are 17 residues in the CDR3. The V gene's germline CDR1 is SQVTM and CDR2 ANQGSEA. CDR3 DNA: TGCAGCGTGCTGGGTGGGGGACAGGGGGTTGCCTACAATGAGCAGTTCTTC. This codes for CSVLGGGQGVAYNEQFF.

J is TRBJ1-6 and V is TRBV12-3 or TRBV12-4; 9 bases map to TRBD1. This CDR3 has 13 residues. V was clipped by 4 bases and J by 14 bases; unmatched bases: 6. As DNA, the CDR3 is TGTGCCAGCAGTTCACAGGGGGCCCGCACCCTCCACTTT. Its protein is CASSSQGARTLHF.

This clonotype was recorded many times. The V call is TRBV5-1, the J call TRBJ2-7; maybe TRBD1 (5 bases). The CDR3 is 13 residues long. CDR1 is SGHRS and CDR2 is YFSETQ in the germline V gene. V gave up 2 bases and J gave up 3 bases, with 9 bases separating them. The CDR3 loop reads CASSFQGGYEQYF. In DNA, the CDR3 is TGCGCCAGCAGCTTCCAGGGTGGCTACGAGCAGTACTTC.

This clonotype has only one observation. A much larger clone differs from this one at a single base, so this may be a read error. The V and J genes are TRBV12-3 or TRBV12-4 and TRBJ1-6, with D possibly being TRBD1 (6 bases). Trimming left V 2 bases short and J 10 bases short, with 15 bases between. This CDR3 contains 15 residues. CDR3 sequence reads: CASSLMGRGQSPLHF. CDR3 bases: TGTGCCAGCAGTTTAATGGGCAGGGGTCAATCACCCCTCCACTTT.

The V call is TRBV7-8, the J call TRBJ2-2; TRBD1 agrees at 9 bases. The CDR3 runs 14 residues. Per the germline V gene, CDR1 is SGHVS and CDR2 is FQNEAQ. V shed 5 bases and J 7 bases; nucleotides not matched to a gene: 5. CDR3 region: CASSQQGAGGELFF. The DNA of the CDR3 is TGTGCCAGCAGCCAACAGGGGGCAGGCGGGGAGCTGTTTTTT.

This clonotype was seen at least ten times. J is TRBJ1-1 and V is TRBV5-4; 9 bases align to TRBD1. Trimming removed 4 bases from V and 0 bases from J; junction bases left unmatched: 10. This CDR3 is 17 amino acids long. Looked up from germline, CDR1 is SGHNT and CDR2 is YYREEE (reference sequence). Here the CDR3 DNA reads TGTGCCAGCAGCCCCGGACAGGGGCCCGGAATGAACACTGAAGCTTTCTTT. This encodes CASSPGQGPGMNTEAFF. Filled out from reference TRBV5-4 and TRBJ1-1, the complete variable domain reads ETGVTQSPTHLIKTRGQQVTLRCSSQSGHNTVSWYQQALGQGPQFIFQYYREEENGRGNFPPRFSGLQFPNYSSELNVNALELDDSALYLCASSPGQGPGMNTEAFFGQGTRLTVV.

This clonotype was seen repeatedly, ten times or more. The V gene is TRBV6-6, the J gene TRBJ2-3, with D possibly being TRBD2 (6 bases). The CDR3 sequence is 15 residues long. In germline, CDR1 is MNHNY, CDR2 SVGAGI (reference sequence). Deletions cut 6 bases from V and 0 bases from J, with 13 bases between. The CDR3 protein is CASSPPGTSTDTQYF. CDR3 DNA: TGTGCCAGCAGCCCCCCCGGGACTAGCACAGATACGCAGTATTTT.

This clonotype was counted many times. The V gene is TRBV10-3, the J gene TRBJ2-1; 12 nucleotides align to TRBD2. The CDR3 runs to 15 residues. Germline loops: CDR1 ENHRY, CDR2 SYGVKD. The V and J ends lost 4 bases and 6 bases, in that order; junction bases with no gene match: 4. CDR3 in amino acids: CAISGGLAGTNEQFF. CDR3 in DNA: TGTGCCATCAGTGGGGGACTAGCGGGCACCAATGAGCAGTTCTTC.

This clonotype was detected ten times or more. V usage is TRBV3-1 and J usage is TRBJ2-5; no firm D call. V was clipped by 3 bases and J by 9 bases, with 11 bases between them. Per the germline V gene, CDR1 is LGHDT and CDR2 is YNNKEL (reference sequence). The CDR3 runs to 12 residues. As DNA, the CDR3 is TGTGCCAGCAGCCACAGTAATCGGGCCCAGTACTTC. Translation gives CASSHSNRAQYF.

This clonotype was observed many times. CDR3 sequence reads: CASTGDRDHEQFF. CDR3 nucleotide sequence: TGTGCCAGCACGGGGGACAGGGACCATGAGCAGTTCTTC. This sequence joins TRBV2 and TRBJ2-1; 9 positions match TRBD1. V was pared by 7 bases and J by 8 bases, with 6 bases of the junction left unmatched. Looked up from germline, CDR1 is SNHLY and CDR2 is FYNNEI. The CDR3 spans 13 residues. The full variable domain, its missing parts supplied by reference TRBV2 and TRBJ2-1, is EPEVTQTPSHQVTQMGQEVILRCVPISNHLYFYWYRQILGQKVEFLVSFYNNEISEKSEIFDDQFSVERPDGSNFTLKIRSTKLEDSAMYFCASTGDRDHEQFFGPGTRLTVL.

CDR3 DNA: TGTGCCAGCTCACCACGGGGACAGGCCTCGAACACTGAAGCTTTCTTT. This translates into CASSPRGQASNTEAFF. This chain connects TRBV18 to TRBJ1-1; 8 bases are a match to TRBD1. V lost 1 base to trimming and J lost 1 base; unmatched junction nucleotides: 5. CDR1 KGHSH and CDR2 LQKENI come from the germline V gene. This CDR3 region has 16 residues.

This clonotype was seen at least ten times. The rearrangement links TRBV11-2 to TRBJ2-5; no reliable D call. V lost 1 base, J lost 4 bases, and 16 bases lay in between. The CDR3 totals 16 residues. Per the germline V gene, CDR1 is SGHAT and CDR2 is FQNNGV. The CDR3 reads CASSLGNSIARETQYF. The DNA for the CDR3 is TGTGCCAGCAGCTTAGGGAACAGCATCGCTAGAGAGACCCAGTACTTC.

The chain employs TRBV27 and TRBJ2-7; D may correspond to TRBD1 or TRBD2 (5 bases each). Germline V gene data show CDR1 as MNHEY and CDR2 as SMNVEV (reference sequence). Trimming took off 5 bases at V and 0 bases at J, with 11 bases between the two ends. The CDR3 spans 14 residues. CDR3 in DNA: TGTGCCAGCAGTGATGCAGGGAGCTCCTACGAGCAGTACTTC. It encodes CASSDAGSSYEQYF.

There are a few counts of this clonotype. V is TRBV12-3 or TRBV12-4 and J is TRBJ1-1; D unclear. Trimming took off 1 base at V and 11 bases at J, with 17 bases between the two ends. The CDR3 has 14 residues. DNA of the CDR3: TGTGCCAGCAGTTTAGACAGCGCGACCCGAGTGGCTTTCTTT. Protein: CASSLDSATRVAFF.

A remark on this clonotype: This clone may be a read error of a much larger clone one base away. The chain links TRBV7-2 to TRBJ2-1, with a weak D call TRBD2 (5 bases). This CDR3 is 12 amino acids long. V gave up 5 bases and J gave up 11 bases, with 13 bases separating them. In germline, CDR1 is SGHTA, CDR2 FQGNSA. The CDR3 DNA sequence: TGTGCCAGCAGCCGGGTGACGGGAAAGCAGTTCTTC. Translation gives CASSRVTGKQFF.

This clonotype was seen repeatedly, ten times or more. The J gene is TRBJ2-7, the V gene TRBV21-1; TRBD1, the table's D call, was not compared with the DNA. TRBV21-1 is a documented pseudogene. The CDR3 loop spans 15 amino acids. The CDR3 nucleotides are TGTGCCAGCAGCAAATACAGGGAGTCAGACTACGAGCAGTACTTC. Amino acid sequence: CASSKYRESDYEQYF.

Notes on this clonotype: Its ends do not fully match the called genes, so a read error is possible. The chain couples TRBV29-1 to TRBJ1-1; TRBD1 might be the D (5 bases). There are 13 residues in the CDR3. Germline V gene lookup returns CDR1 SQVTM and CDR2 ANQGSEA. CDR3 sequence: CSVAGTLNAEAFF. DNA for the CDR3: TGCAGCGTTGCCGGGACCCTGAACGCTGAAGCTTTCTTT.

The table lists this clonotype with many counts. This sequence joins TRBV10-3 and TRBJ2-3; TRBD2 is a possible D gene (5 bases). Germline V gene sequence: CDR1 ENHRY, CDR2 SYGVKD. The CDR3 extends over 15 amino acids. V lost 2 bases to trimming and J lost 2 bases, with 11 bases between them. The CDR3 sequence: CAISERGAPTDTQYF. The CDR3 DNA follows: TGTGCCATCAGTGAGCGGGGAGCCCCCACAGATACGCAGTATTTT.

This clonotype turned up a few times. A much larger clone is a single base away; this may be a read error. This rearrangement joins TRBV28 to TRBJ2-4; the match to TRBD2 covers 12 bases. This CDR3 is 15 amino acids long. Germline CDR1 MDHEN, CDR2 SYDVKM. V lost 11 bases and J lost 8; bases outside the gene matches: 13. CDR3 DNA sequence: TGTGCCGCCCTAGGGGCTAGCGGGGGGGCGGACATTCAGTACTTC. Protein sequence: CAALGASGGADIQYF.

The chain links TRBV2 to TRBJ1-2, with D uncertain. V lost 7 bases and J lost 4, with 16 bases in between. Germline CDR1 reads SNHLY; CDR2 reads FYNNEI. CDR3 length: 14 residues. CDR3: CASNFVQNLYGYTF. In nucleotides, the CDR3 is TGTGCCAGCAATTTCGTACAGAACCTCTATGGCTACACCTTC. Looking up the rest from reference TRBV2 and TRBJ1-2 gives the full variable domain: EPEVTQTPSHQVTQMGQEVILRCVPISNHLYFYWYRQILGQKVEFLVSFYNNEISEKSEIFDDQFSVERPDGSNFTLKIRSTKLEDSAMYFCASNFVQNLYGYTFGSGTRLTVV.

There are a few counts of this clonotype. The germline gene is not matched at one end of the junction; a read error may be the cause. CDR3 sequence: CASSGTQPATNEKRFF. CDR3 DNA: TGTGCCAGCAGCGGGACGCAGCCAGCCACTAATGAAAAACGGTTTTTT. The rearrangement links TRBV2 to TRBJ1-4, with D possibly matching TRBD1 (5 bases). The CDR3 spans 16 residues. The germline V gene encodes CDR1 SNHLY and CDR2 FYNNEI.

Worth noting for this clonotype: Mismatch with germline at one junction end may stem from a read error. V usage is TRBV11-2 and J usage is TRBJ2-5; 10 bases line up with TRBD2. The CDR3 contains 15 residues. Germline V gene sequence: CDR1 SGHAT, CDR2 FQNNGV. The CDR3 sequence is CASSLEPSGSNEQYF. The CDR3 nucleotides read TGTGCCAGCAGCTTAGAGCCTAGCGGGAGCAATGAGCAGTACTTT.